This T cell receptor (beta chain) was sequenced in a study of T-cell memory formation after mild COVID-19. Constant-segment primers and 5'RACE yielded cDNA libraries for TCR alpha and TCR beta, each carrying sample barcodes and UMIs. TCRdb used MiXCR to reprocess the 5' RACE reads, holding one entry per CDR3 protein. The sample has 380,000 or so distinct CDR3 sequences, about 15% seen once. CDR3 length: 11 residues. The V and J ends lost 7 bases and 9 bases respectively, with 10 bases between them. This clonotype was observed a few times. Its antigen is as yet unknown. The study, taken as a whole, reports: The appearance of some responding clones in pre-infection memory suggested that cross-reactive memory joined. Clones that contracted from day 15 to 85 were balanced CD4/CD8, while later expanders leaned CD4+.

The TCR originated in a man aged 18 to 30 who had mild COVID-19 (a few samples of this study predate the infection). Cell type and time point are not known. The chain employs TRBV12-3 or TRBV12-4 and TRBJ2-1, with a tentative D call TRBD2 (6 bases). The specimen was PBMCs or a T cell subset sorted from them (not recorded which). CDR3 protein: CASTLGSEQFF. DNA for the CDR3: TGTGCCAGCACCCTCGGGAGTGAGCAGTTCTTC.